The 5 T cell receptor beta chains below were found in one sample sequenced in a study of blood T cell repertoires in COVID-19. Only in-frame clones appear in the TCRdb table, and some are missing; sequencing was by immunoSEQ multiplex PCR. The sample holds about 150,000 clones; roughly 90% are singletons and the top ten take 7% to 7.5%. The material sequenced was PBMCs or T cells enriched from blood (not recorded which). These receptors were taken from a woman in her 50s who had recovered from COVID-19.

V and J are TRBV4-1 and TRBJ1-6; the D is unclear. V lost 0 bases and J lost 8, with 5 bases in between. Germline V gene sequence: CDR1 MGHRA, CDR2 YSYEKL. This CDR3 has 13 amino acids. CDR3 residues: CASSQDSHSPLHF. Here the CDR3 DNA reads TGCGCCAGCAGCCAAGATAGCCATTCACCCCTCCACTTT.

The rearrangement links TRBV5-5 to TRBJ2-1; possibly TRBD2 for D (5 bases). V was pared by 4 bases and J by 0 bases, with 11 bases between. Germline CDR1 SGHKS, CDR2 YYEKEE (reference sequence). This CDR3 has 15 amino acids. In nucleotides, the CDR3 is TGTGCCAGCAGCCTGGAGCGGAACTCCTACAATGAGCAGTTCTTC. This encodes CASSLERNSYNEQFF.

The chain employs TRBV24-1 and TRBJ2-2; the match to TRBD1 covers 7 bases. Germline V gene lookup returns CDR1 KGHDR and CDR2 SFDVKD. Trimming at V came to 4 bases and at J to 4 bases, leaving 5 bases not matched to a gene. The CDR3 runs to 15 residues. CDR3 protein: CATSDPTGPTGELFF. The CDR3, as DNA: TGTGCCACCAGTGACCCGACAGGGCCCACCGGGGAGCTGTTTTTT.

The rearrangement uses TRBV19 and TRBJ2-2; D gene uncertain. Germline V CDR1 and CDR2: LNHDA, SQIVND (reference sequence). This CDR3 has 12 residues. Trimming cost V 6 bases and J 1 base, with 3 bases left between them. The CDR3, as DNA: TGTGCCAGTAGCGGGAACACCGGGGAGCTGTTTTTT. Protein product: CASSGNTGELFF.

V and J are TRBV2 and TRBJ2-3; D may be TRBD2 (5 bases). Trimming took off 7 bases at V and 3 bases at J, with 14 bases between the two ends. Germline assignment: CDR1 SNHLY and CDR2 FYNNEI. This CDR3 is 14 amino acids long. CDR3 residues: CASTGRGGTDTQYF. DNA for the CDR3: TGTGCCAGCACCGGACGTGGAGGAACAGATACGCAGTATTTT.